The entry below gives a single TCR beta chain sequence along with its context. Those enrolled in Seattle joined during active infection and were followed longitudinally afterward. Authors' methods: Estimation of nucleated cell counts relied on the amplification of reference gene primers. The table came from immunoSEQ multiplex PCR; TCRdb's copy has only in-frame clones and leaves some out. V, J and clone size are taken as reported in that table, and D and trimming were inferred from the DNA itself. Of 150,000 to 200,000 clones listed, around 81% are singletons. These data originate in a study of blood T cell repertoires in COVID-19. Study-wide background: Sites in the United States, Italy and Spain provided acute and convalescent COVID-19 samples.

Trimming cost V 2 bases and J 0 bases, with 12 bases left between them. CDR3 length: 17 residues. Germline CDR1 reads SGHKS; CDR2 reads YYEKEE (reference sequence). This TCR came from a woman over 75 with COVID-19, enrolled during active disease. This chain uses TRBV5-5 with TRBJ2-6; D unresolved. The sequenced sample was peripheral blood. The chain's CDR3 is CASSFVGSRSGANVLTF. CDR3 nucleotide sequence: TGTGCCAGCAGCTTTGTGGGCTCACGCTCTGGGGCCAACGTCCTGACTTTC.